One sample yielded the 11 T cell receptor beta chains listed below, sequenced in a study of cytomegalovirus exposure and HLA in healthy donors. Assay: immunoSEQ multiplex PCR; the TCRdb copy retains only in-frame clones and omits some. Among under 110,000 clones listed, around 90% were seen once. The sample taken for sequencing was PBMCs. The receptors stem from a woman aged 18-29 years in good health and CMV-seropositive.

The rearrangement joins TRBV2 to TRBJ1-3; D is undetermined. Germline lookup yields CDR1 SNHLY and CDR2 FYNNEI. V lost 11 bases and J 0 bases, leaving 14 bases between the germline ends. The CDR3 totals 14 residues. CDR3 coding DNA: TGTGCCGCTGGCGGGGTGAGCTCTGGAAACACCATATATTTT. This sequence encodes CAAGGVSSGNTIYF. Based on the CDR3 plus reference TRBV2 and TRBJ1-3, the full variable domain is EPEVTQTPSHQVTQMGQEVILRCVPISNHLYFYWYRQILGQKVEFLVSFYNNEISEKSEIFDDQFSVERPDGSNFTLKIRSTKLEDSAMYFCAAGGVSSGNTIYFGEGSWLTVV.

V is TRBV13 and J is TRBJ2-1; 12 bases fit TRBD2. The junction had 5 bases not matched to a gene; V was cut back by 4 bases and J by 7 bases. This CDR3 region has 15 residues. The germline CDR1 and CDR2 sequences are PRHDT and FYEKMQ (reference sequence). The CDR3 bases are TGTGCCAGCAGCTCACCTAGCGGGGGGGTAAATGAGCAGTTCTTC. Translating gives CASSSPSGGVNEQFF.

J is TRBJ1-3 and V is TRBV28; unclear D gene. Trimming removed 2 bases at V and 0 bases at J, with 14 bases between. There are 17 residues in the CDR3. Germline V gene sequence: CDR1 MDHEN, CDR2 SYDVKM. The CDR3: CASSLPRQASSGNTIYF. CDR3 bases: TGTGCCAGCAGTTTACCCCGCCAGGCAAGCTCTGGAAACACCATATATTTT.

The V gene is TRBV7-6, the J gene TRBJ2-7; perhaps TRBD1 as D (6 bases). CDR1 and CDR2 (germline): SGHVS, FNYEAQ. This CDR3 region has 15 residues. The germline V and J ends were trimmed by 1 base and 0 bases, with 10 bases remaining between them. The CDR3 loop reads CASSLGPTGSYEQYF. As DNA, the CDR3 is TGTGCCAGCAGCTTAGGACCGACAGGCTCCTACGAGCAGTACTTC.

This chain links TRBV4-1 with TRBJ1-2; 8 bases match TRBD1. Germline lookup yields CDR1 MGHRA and CDR2 YSYEKL. J lost 5 bases, V lost 0 bases, and 8 bases had no gene match. This CDR3 spans 16 amino acids. The CDR3 reads CASSQDVSGGGYGYTF. CDR3 sequence (DNA): TGCGCCAGCAGCCAAGACGTATCAGGGGGCGGGTATGGCTACACCTTC.

This clone came up once. The chain employs TRBV4-2 and TRBJ2-7, with D tentatively TRBD2 (6 bases). Germline V gives CDR1 LGHNA, CDR2 YNFKEQ. CDR3 length: 15 residues. V was pared by 0 bases and J by 3 bases, with 12 bases between. CDR3 DNA: TGTGCCAGCAGCCAAGATCTCCTGGGAGGCTACGAGCAGTACTTC. Protein: CASSQDLLGGYEQYF.

This chain uses TRBV19 with TRBJ1-5, with D tentatively TRBD1 (5 bases). Germline V gene lookup returns CDR1 LNHDA and CDR2 SQIVND (reference sequence). Trimming took 5 bases from V and 0 from J, leaving 11 bases between them. The CDR3 has 15 amino acids. CDR3 sequence reads: CASSADNNSNQPQHF. The CDR3 nucleotides read TGTGCCAGTAGTGCGGACAACAATAGCAATCAGCCCCAGCATTTT.

This rearrangement joins TRBV11-2 to TRBJ1-2; 8 bases align to TRBD1. The CDR3 has 13 residues. In germline, CDR1 is SGHAT, CDR2 FQNNGV. Unmatched junction bases numbered 3, after V lost 5 bases and J lost 4 bases. CDR3 bases: TGTGCCAGCAGCCCAGGACAGGGCTATGGCTACACCTTC. Encoded protein: CASSPGQGYGYTF.

The rearrangement links TRBV7-2 to TRBJ1-6; 10 bases are a match to TRBD1. The ends lost 6 bases at V and 7 bases at J; junction bases unmatched: 3. The CDR3 extends over 14 amino acids. Germline V lookup: CDR1 SGHTA, CDR2 FQGNSA. Here the CDR3 reads CASRGQGRNSPLHF. CDR3 in DNA: TGTGCCAGCAGGGGACAGGGGAGGAATTCACCCCTCCACTTT.

J is TRBJ2-1 and V is TRBV7-9, with TRBD1 matching over 7 bases. This CDR3 has 13 amino acids. Germline V lookup: CDR1 SEHNR, CDR2 FQNEAQ (reference sequence). Trimming took 5 bases from V and 8 from J; bases not matched to a gene: 6. CDR3 sequence reads: CASSLWTGDEQFF. Written as DNA, the CDR3 is TGTGCCAGCAGCCTCTGGACAGGTGATGAGCAGTTCTTC. Full variable domain (missing parts from reference TRBV7-9 and TRBJ2-1): DTGVSQNPRHKITKRGQNVTFRCDPISEHNRLYWYRQTLGQGPEFLTYFQNEAQLEKSRLLSDRFSAERPKGSFSTLEIQRTEQGDSAMYLCASSLWTGDEQFFGPGTRLTVL.

The chain links TRBV2 to TRBJ1-5; the match to TRBD1 covers 7 bases. The CDR3 loop spans 16 amino acids. V lost 6 bases and J lost 2; bases outside the gene matches: 10. Germline V gene sequence: CDR1 SNHLY, CDR2 FYNNEI. The CDR3 DNA sequence: TGTGCCAGCAGCGAGATACACAGGGGAGGCAATCAGCCCCAGCATTTT. This translates into CASSEIHRGGNQPQHF.